These 18 T cell receptor beta chains originate from one sample sequenced in a study of T cell responses to AZD1222 COVID-19 vaccine. Here immunoSEQ multiplex PCR was the method, and the copy in TCRdb shows in-frame clones only, minus some. In the table there are fewer than 85,000 clones, approximately 90% of which are singletons. The sample was peripheral blood, taken 28 days after the second dose of the MenACWY control vaccine. Receptors originate from an adult who received the MenACWY meningococcal vaccine as a control.

The gene calls are TRBV11-3 and TRBJ2-3, with D hard to call. CDR3 size: 15 residues. Trimming took off 3 bases at V and 6 bases at J, with 16 bases between the two ends. Looked up from germline, CDR1 is SGHNT and CDR2 is YENEEA. The CDR3 coding sequence is TGTGCCAGCAGCTTGTATGGGTCTGATGGGGATACGCAGTATTTT. Protein product: CASSLYGSDGDTQYF.

The V call is TRBV4-3, the J call TRBJ1-2; D is possibly TRBD1 (6 bases). Between the trimmed V and J ends, which lost 0 bases and 4 bases, there was a span of 15 bases. Germline values: CDR1 LGHNA, CDR2 YSLEER. The CDR3 is made up of 16 amino acids. As DNA, the CDR3 is TGCGCCAGCAGCCAAGATTCGGCAGGGGTGGGCTATGGCTACACCTTC. This codes for CASSQDSAGVGYGYTF.

The rearrangement links TRBV15 to TRBJ1-5; D ambiguous. Germline V gene data show CDR1 as LNHNV and CDR2 as YYDKDF (reference sequence). V gave up 1 base and J gave up 3 bases, with 13 bases separating them. The CDR3 length is 16 residues. DNA for the CDR3: TGTGCCACCAGCAGAGGACGGGGTTGGGCCAATCAGCCCCAGCATTTT. This codes for CATSRGRGWANQPQHF.

The CDR3 protein is CASSPGTSGSDEQFF. Written as DNA, the CDR3 is TGTGCCAGCTCACCCGGGACTAGCGGGAGCGATGAGCAGTTCTTC. The chain uses TRBV18 and TRBJ2-1, with 14 positions matching TRBD2. In germline, CDR1 is KGHSH, CDR2 LQKENI. The V and J ends lost 3 bases and 8 bases, in that order; junction bases with no gene match: 3. The CDR3 runs 15 residues.

The gene calls are TRBV7-9 and TRBJ1-4, with 8 positions matching TRBD1. The CDR3 length is 13 residues. The V segment lost 7 bases and the J segment 6 bases; nucleotides outside the gene matches: 4. In germline, CDR1 is SEHNR, CDR2 FQNEAQ (reference sequence). The CDR3 here is CASTGQVDEKLFF. CDR3 coding DNA: TGTGCCAGCACGGGACAGGTGGATGAAAAACTGTTTTTT.

The CDR3 DNA reads TGTGCCAGCAGACCCCGGGGGGAATGGGGTGAAAAACTGTTTTTT. This translates into CASRPRGEWGEKLFF. The rearrangement joins TRBV28 to TRBJ1-4; possible D gene TRBD1, 5 bases. V shed 6 bases and J shed 7 bases, with 18 bases lying between them. The CDR3 has 15 residues. Per germline, CDR1 MDHEN and CDR2 SYDVKM.

The chain combines TRBV5-4 with TRBJ2-7, with 11 bases matching TRBD2. Germline V gene data show CDR1 as SGHNT and CDR2 as YYREEE (reference sequence). The CDR3 has 17 residues. J lost 4 bases, V lost 3 bases, and 12 bases had no gene match. This CDR3 is CASSSLRGGLAVYEQYF. The CDR3 nucleotides are TGTGCCAGCAGCTCATTACGGGGGGGACTAGCGGTTTACGAGCAGTACTTC. Based on the CDR3 plus reference TRBV5-4 and TRBJ2-7, the full variable domain is ETGVTQSPTHLIKTRGQQVTLRCSSQSGHNTVSWYQQALGQGPQFIFQYYREEENGRGNFPPRFSGLQFPNYSSELNVNALELDDSALYLCASSSLRGGLAVYEQYFGPGTRLTVT.

This sequence joins TRBV10-3 and TRBJ1-1; no definite D call. Germline V CDR1 and CDR2: ENHRY, SYGVKD. This CDR3 is 15 amino acids long. V was clipped by 0 bases and J by 5 bases, with 13 bases between them. CDR3 coding DNA: TGTGCCATCAGTGAGTCGGATACCCAAGGGACTGAAGCTTTCTTT. This codes for CAISESDTQGTEAFF.

The V gene is TRBV30, the J gene TRBJ2-3; D might be TRBD1 (5 bases). V was cut by 2 bases and J by 5 bases, with 8 bases left in between. This CDR3 comprises 12 residues. Per the germline V gene, CDR1 is GTSNPN and CDR2 is SVGIG (reference sequence). CDR3 nucleotide sequence: TGTGCCTGGAGTCCTAGGGGAGATACGCAGTATTTT. This sequence encodes CAWSPRGDTQYF.

CDR3 bases: TGTGCCAGCAGCTCACCTAGCGGGGGCTCGAACACCGGGGAGCTGTTTTTT. Translation gives CASSSPSGGSNTGELFF. The chain recombines TRBV9 with TRBJ2-2, with 10 bases fitting TRBD2. The CDR3 consists of 17 residues. V was clipped by 4 bases and J by 0 bases; unmatched bases: 6. The germline V gene encodes CDR1 SGDLS and CDR2 YYNGEE.

The V gene is TRBV6-5, the J gene TRBJ1-2; tentatively, D is TRBD1 (5 bases). With 6 bases removed from V and 7 bases from J, the gap between germline ends came to 15 bases. The CDR3 extends over 13 amino acids. The germline V gene encodes CDR1 MNHEY and CDR2 SVGAGI. The CDR3 protein is CASSRTGVSGYTF. The CDR3, as DNA: TGTGCCAGCAGCCGCACGGGGGTTAGTGGCTACACCTTC.

Only one count was recorded for this clone. This chain uses TRBV28 with TRBJ1-4; TRBD1 agrees at 9 bases. The CDR3 consists of 15 residues. Per germline, CDR1 MDHEN and CDR2 SYDVKM. V shed 2 bases and J 11 bases; nucleotides not matched to a gene: 9. CDR3 residues: CASSLRDRDWSKLFF. The CDR3 region has the DNA TGTGCCAGCAGTTTACGGGACAGGGATTGGTCGAAACTGTTTTTT. The variable domain in full, with the rest retrieved from reference TRBV28 and TRBJ1-4, is DVKVTQSSRYLVKRTGEKVFLECVQDMDHENMFWYRQDPGLGLRLIYFSYDVKMKEKGDIPEGYSVSREKKERFSLILESASTNQTSMYLCASSLRDRDWSKLFFGSGTQLSVL.

This rearrangement joins TRBV2 to TRBJ1-1; tentative D call: TRBD1 (6 bases). The CDR3 length is 12 residues. With 6 bases removed from V and 6 bases from J, the gap between germline ends came to 11 bases. Germline CDR1 reads SNHLY; CDR2 reads FYNNEI. CDR3 sequence reads: CASSIGQPEAFF. CDR3 nucleotide sequence: TGTGCCAGCAGCATAGGACAGCCTGAAGCTTTCTTT.

This clone was recorded once. The J gene is TRBJ2-3, the V gene TRBV19, with 11 bases fitting TRBD1. Germline V gene lookup returns CDR1 LNHDA and CDR2 SQIVND (reference sequence). This CDR3 contains 17 residues. The J segment lost 2 bases and the V segment lost 5 bases, leaving 9 bases of the junction unmatched. The CDR3 sequence: CASSLQGQGAFTDTQYF. CDR3 nucleotide sequence: TGTGCCAGTAGTCTACAAGGACAGGGGGCTTTCACAGATACGCAGTATTTT.

The chain carries TRBV10-3 and TRBJ2-4; unclear D gene. This CDR3 contains 13 residues. Looked up from germline, CDR1 is ENHRY and CDR2 is SYGVKD. The V gene lost 3 bases and the J gene lost 8 bases, with 11 bases spanning the gap. The CDR3 DNA reads TGTGCCATCAGTGAAGGCGGTGGCGACATTCAGTACTTC. This encodes CAISEGGGDIQYF.

This chain joins TRBV13 and TRBJ2-2; no definite D call. This CDR3 region has 12 residues. Germline CDR1 reads PRHDT; CDR2 reads FYEKMQ (reference sequence). V was clipped by 5 bases and J by 4 bases, with 5 bases between them. CDR3 residues: CASSQSTGELFF. The DNA for the CDR3 is TGTGCCAGCAGCCAAAGCACCGGGGAGCTGTTTTTT.

The gene calls are TRBV28 and TRBJ1-2, with 9 nucleotides matching TRBD1. The ends lost 7 bases at V and 8 bases at J; junction bases unmatched: 20. CDR1 MDHEN and CDR2 SYDVKM come from the germline V gene. This CDR3 has 17 amino acids. DNA of the CDR3: TGTGCCAGCACCTCTACCGGGACAGGGAGCGGGAACGAAGGCTACACCTTC. Amino acid sequence: CASTSTGTGSGNEGYTF.

The V call is TRBV7-2, the J call TRBJ2-2; 7 bases line up with TRBD2. The J segment lost 4 bases and the V segment lost 7 bases, leaving 12 bases of the junction unmatched. The germline gives CDR1 SGHTA, CDR2 FQGNSA. The length of the CDR3 is 16 residues. DNA for the CDR3: TGTGCCAGCACCCTGGGGGGGAGAAGGTCCACCGGGGAGCTGTTTTTT. Amino acid sequence: CASTLGGRRSTGELFF.